The 27 T cell receptor beta chains listed next were all sequenced from one sample in a study of cytotoxic CD8 clonotypes in ibrutinib-treated CLL. This table comes from immunoSEQ multiplex PCR, and its TCRdb copy is limited to in-frame clones, with some not included. The profile shows fewer than 400,000 clones, approximately 67% of them singletons. The sample was PBMCs, taken after 36 months of ibrutinib treatment. The receptor set was obtained from a human donor with chronic lymphocytic leukemia.

The chain recombines TRBV29-1 with TRBJ2-2; 15 nucleotides line up with TRBD2. Germline CDR1 is SQVTM and CDR2 is ANQGSEA. This CDR3 contains 15 residues. V lost 6 bases and J lost 6; bases outside the gene matches: 5. CDR3 in DNA: TGCAGCGTCGGACTAGCGGGAGGGATCCCCGGGGAGCTGTTTTTT. Amino acid sequence: CSVGLAGGIPGELFF.

The chain has TRBV7-6 and TRBJ2-5, with 7 bases that match TRBD2. The CDR3 consists of 14 residues. With 4 bases clipped from V and 2 bases from J, the junction kept 4 bases outside the gene matches. From germline, CDR1 is SGHVS and CDR2 FNYEAQ. CDR3 coding DNA: TGTGCCAGCAGCTCAACGCGGGGGCAAGAGACCCAGTACTTC. Its protein is CASSSTRGQETQYF. Full variable domain (outside the CDR3, taken from reference TRBV7-6 and TRBJ2-5): GAGVSQSPRYKVTKRGQDVALRCDPISGHVSLYWYRQALGQGPEFLTYFNYEAQQDKSGLPNDRFSAERPEGSISTLTIQRTEQRDSAMYRCASSSTRGQETQYFGPGTRLLVL.

This clone has more than one count but fewer than ten. This rearrangement joins TRBV5-1 to TRBJ2-5, with 7 bases fitting TRBD1. This CDR3 region has 17 residues. Germline CDR1 SGHRS, CDR2 YFSETQ. V trimming: 0 bases; J trimming: 2 bases; junction bases outside the gene matches: 10. The DNA for the CDR3 is TGCGCCAGCAGCTTGGGGCCCACTTCAGGGGGTCAAGAGACCCAGTACTTC. This encodes CASSLGPTSGGQETQYF.

This clone was seen only once. The chain couples TRBV5-1 to TRBJ1-4; D is ambiguous. Germline-derived CDR1 and CDR2 are SGHRS and YFSETQ. The ends were cut back, 0 bases at V and 7 bases at J, with 16 bases in the middle. The CDR3 covers 16 residues. The CDR3 here is CASSLDGQYGGEKLFF. CDR3 DNA: TGCGCCAGCAGCTTGGATGGCCAGTATGGTGGTGAAAAACTGTTTTTT.

This chain uses TRBV5-1 with TRBJ2-1; D is perhaps TRBD1 (5 bases). The CDR3 totals 16 residues. Trimming stripped 0 bases from V and 7 bases from J, with 17 bases between. Looked up from germline, CDR1 is SGHRS and CDR2 is YFSETQ. CDR3: CASSLAGFQLGNEQFF. CDR3 nucleotide sequence: TGCGCCAGCAGCTTGGCAGGGTTTCAACTGGGGAATGAGCAGTTCTTC.

This chain connects TRBV27 to TRBJ1-4, with 7 bases fitting TRBD1. CDR1 is MNHEY and CDR2 is SMNVEV in the germline V gene (reference sequence). With 5 bases clipped from V and 8 bases from J, the junction kept 8 bases outside the gene matches. The CDR3 is 14 amino acids. This CDR3 is CASSARGAAEKLFF. The CDR3 DNA follows: TGTGCCAGCAGTGCCAGGGGGGCGGCAGAAAAACTGTTTTTT.

This clone was recorded a few times. This chain uses TRBV29-1 with TRBJ2-7, with D unresolved. The CDR3 contains 13 residues. V shed 4 bases and J shed 3 bases, with 13 bases lying between them. Germline V gene data show CDR1 as SQVTM and CDR2 as ANQGSEA. The CDR3 region has the DNA TGCAGCGTTGCGCCCGAGTTCTACTACGAGCAGTACTTC. Translated, it gives CSVAPEFYYEQYF.

The chain recombines TRBV19 with TRBJ1-6, with D uncertain. Germline CDR1 and CDR2: LNHDA and SQIVND (reference sequence). V was shortened by 1 base and J by 10 bases, with 11 bases between the two germline ends. This CDR3 has 14 residues. CDR3 region: CASSIVSAPSPLHF. The CDR3 region has the DNA TGTGCCAGTAGTATAGTGTCGGCTCCCTCACCCCTCCACTTT.

The rearrangement links TRBV5-1 to TRBJ1-1; the match to TRBD1 covers 8 bases. The CDR3 is made up of 15 amino acids. The junction had 7 bases not matched to a gene; V was cut back by 0 bases and J by 6 bases. In germline, CDR1 is SGHRS, CDR2 YFSETQ. CDR3 amino acids: CASSLGTGGLSEAFF. CDR3 DNA sequence: TGCGCCAGCAGCTTGGGAACAGGGGGACTCTCTGAAGCTTTCTTT.

The V and J genes are TRBV9 and TRBJ2-1, with TRBD2 identical over 7 bases. In germline, CDR1 is SGDLS, CDR2 YYNGEE. The CDR3 totals 14 residues. V trimming: 0 bases; J trimming: 8 bases; junction bases outside the gene matches: 5. The CDR3 DNA reads TGTGCCAGCAGCGTAGAGGGGAGGGCACATGAGCAGTTCTTC. Encoded protein: CASSVEGRAHEQFF.

This chain connects TRBV19 to TRBJ1-2, with a tentative D call TRBD1 (6 bases). V was trimmed by 1 base and J by 8 bases, leaving 11 bases between them. CDR1 and CDR2 from the germline V gene are LNHDA and SQIVND (reference sequence). The CDR3 length is 13 residues. The CDR3 is CASSIGGAQGYTF. The CDR3 nucleotides are TGTGCCAGTAGTATAGGGGGGGCGCAAGGCTACACCTTC.

The CDR3 sequence: CASSEVGRANGYTF. In DNA, the CDR3 is TGTGCCAGCAGTGAAGTCGGCAGGGCGAATGGCTACACCTTC. The chain combines TRBV2 with TRBJ1-2; TRBD1 might be the D (5 bases). The CDR3 length is 14 residues. Germline V gene sequence: CDR1 SNHLY, CDR2 FYNNEI. Trimming cost V 1 base and J 6 bases, with 12 bases left between them.

This clone came up a few times. The chain couples TRBV27 to TRBJ2-5, with D perhaps TRBD2 (6 bases). Germline CDR1 and CDR2: MNHEY and SMNVEV (reference sequence). Trimming took 5 bases from V and 6 from J, leaving 13 bases between them. This CDR3 is built from 13 residues. The CDR3 DNA reads as TGTGCCAGCAGTCCGGCGGGGCCCCAGACCCAGTACTTC. Its translation: CASSPAGPQTQYF.

In this sample, this clone turned up a few times. The CDR3 DNA sequence: TGCGCCAGCAGCTTGGAAACTAGCGGGGGAGATACGCAGTATTTT. This codes for CASSLETSGGDTQYF. This chain joins TRBV5-1 and TRBJ2-3; 11 bases fit TRBD2. V gave up 0 bases and J gave up 5 bases; unmatched junction bases: 2. This CDR3 spans 15 amino acids. CDR1 and CDR2 (germline): SGHRS, YFSETQ.

This clone has just a few counts. The chain recombines TRBV7-9 with TRBJ1-1; D is unclear. Germline V gene lookup returns CDR1 SEHNR and CDR2 FQNEAQ (reference sequence). The ends were cut back, 5 bases at V and 5 bases at J, with 6 bases in the middle. This CDR3 region has 11 residues. The CDR3 loop is CASSPSTEAFF. CDR3 sequence (DNA): TGTGCCAGCAGCCCGTCGACTGAAGCTTTCTTT.

The chain combines TRBV15 with TRBJ2-7; 7 bases are shared with TRBD1. V was pared by 1 base and J by 1 base, with 1 base of the junction left unmatched. The CDR3 covers 14 residues. Germline-derived CDR1 and CDR2 are LNHNV and YYDKDF (reference sequence). The CDR3 nucleotides read TGTGCCACCAGCAGAGTCAGGGGGTCCTACGAGCAGTACTTC. Protein sequence: CATSRVRGSYEQYF.

CDR3 sequence: CASNQNLPGFGSPLHF. The DNA of the CDR3 is TGTGCCAGCAACCAAAACCTTCCGGGGTTTGGATCACCCCTCCACTTT. The chain uses TRBV2 and TRBJ1-6; D call uncertain. Germline CDR1 SNHLY, CDR2 FYNNEI. CDR3 length equals 16 residues. V dropped 7 bases and J dropped 10 bases, with 23 bases sitting between them. The full variable domain, in which reference TRBV2 and TRBJ1-6 provide the parts outside the CDR3, is EPEVTQTPSHQVTQMGQEVILRCVPISNHLYFYWYRQILGQKVEFLVSFYNNEISEKSEIFDDQFSVERPDGSNFTLKIRSTKLEDSAMYFCASNQNLPGFGSPLHFGNGTRLTVT.

The chain links TRBV5-4 to TRBJ1-6; D is uncertain. V was shortened by 0 bases and J by 5 bases, with 9 bases between the two germline ends. The CDR3 has 15 residues. Per the germline V gene, CDR1 is SGHNT and CDR2 is YYREEE (reference sequence). The CDR3 region has the DNA TGTGCCAGCAGCTTGGTGGGAGTTGATAATTCACCCCTCCACTTT. Translation: CASSLVGVDNSPLHF.

This clone was observed a few times. The chain is built from TRBV19 and TRBJ1-1; D remains ambiguous. V was cut by 7 bases and J by 3 bases, with 12 bases left in between. The CDR3 has 13 amino acids. In germline, CDR1 is LNHDA, CDR2 SQIVND (reference sequence). CDR3 amino acids: CASNPERYTEAFF. The CDR3 DNA reads as TGTGCCAGTAACCCGGAGAGGTACACTGAAGCTTTCTTT.

The sample holds one count of this clone. The chain combines TRBV7-9 with TRBJ2-2; tentative D call: TRBD2 (5 bases). This CDR3 region has 13 residues. Per the germline V gene, CDR1 is SEHNR and CDR2 is FQNEAQ (reference sequence). Between the trimmed V and J ends, which lost 2 bases and 7 bases, there was a span of 8 bases. CDR3 amino acids: CASSLPGIGELFF. The CDR3 nucleotides are TGTGCCAGCAGCTTACCGGGGATCGGGGAGCTGTTTTTT.

The chain recombines TRBV28 with TRBJ2-1, with a tentative D call TRBD2 (6 bases). Germline assignment: CDR1 MDHEN and CDR2 SYDVKM. The V end was cut by 4 bases, the J end by 1 base, with 14 bases between. CDR3 length: 16 amino acids. CDR3 sequence (DNA): TGTGCCAGCAGTTCCCCGGAGGGAGTATCCTACAATGAGCAGTTCTTC. It codes for CASSSPEGVSYNEQFF.

This clone was counted between two and nine times. The J gene is TRBJ2-2, the V gene TRBV18; no clear D gene. This CDR3 has 14 residues. Germline V CDR1 and CDR2: KGHSH, LQKENI. Trimming cost V 8 bases and J 0 bases, with 10 bases left between them. CDR3 sequence: CASLRTANTGELFF. The CDR3 region has the DNA TGTGCCAGCCTTAGGACCGCGAACACCGGGGAGCTGTTTTTT.

The chain joins TRBV6-1 to TRBJ1-2; D remains ambiguous. Trimming took off 1 base at V and 4 bases at J, with 10 bases between the two ends. The CDR3 sequence is 14 residues long. Germline V CDR1 and CDR2: MNHNS, SASEGT. The DNA of the CDR3 is TGTGCCAGCAGTGAAGAGATGGCGATCTATGGCTACACCTTC. As protein: CASSEEMAIYGYTF.

The chain links TRBV27 to TRBJ2-7; perhaps TRBD1 as D (6 bases). The V end lost 5 bases, the J end lost 4 bases, and 18 bases lay between the germline ends. Looked up from germline, CDR1 is MNHEY and CDR2 is SMNVEV (reference sequence). This CDR3 contains 15 residues. The CDR3 loop is CASSPAPGQLYEQYF. CDR3 nucleotides: TGTGCCAGCAGTCCAGCTCCGGGACAACTATACGAGCAGTACTTC.

This clone was counted only a few times. The rearrangement links TRBV18 to TRBJ2-7, with 12 bases lining up with TRBD1. Germline assignment: CDR1 KGHSH and CDR2 LQKENI. The CDR3 is 16 residues long. With 3 bases clipped from V and 7 bases from J, the junction kept 10 bases outside the gene matches. The CDR3 DNA reads as TGTGCCAGCTCACCGCATCCGGGACAGGGGGCAGGGGAGCAGTACTTC. Its translation: CASSPHPGQGAGEQYF.

This chain connects TRBV29-1 to TRBJ2-7, with TRBD2 matching 11 bases. The length of the CDR3 is 15 residues. The V gene's germline CDR1 is SQVTM and CDR2 ANQGSEA. Trimming cost V 4 bases and J 4 bases; bases outside gene matches: 9. DNA of the CDR3: TGCAGCGTTGTGGGGACTAGCGGAACCTCGTACGAGCAGTACTTC. Its protein is CSVVGTSGTSYEQYF.

This chain uses TRBV11-2 with TRBJ2-7; D possibly uses TRBD1 or TRBD2 (6 bases each). Trimming took 2 bases from V and 4 from J, leaving 12 bases between them. The CDR3 covers 14 residues. Germline CDR1 and CDR2: SGHAT and FQNNGV. CDR3 loop: CASSLQRGPYEQYF. The CDR3, as DNA: TGTGCCAGCAGCTTACAACGGGGGCCTTACGAGCAGTACTTC.